Each of the 17 T cell receptor beta chains below was sequenced from the same sample in a study of cytomegalovirus exposure and HLA in healthy donors. PCR primers comprised 60 Vbeta and 13 Jbeta primers. Data came from immunoSEQ multiplex PCR; TCRdb stores just in-frame clones and leaves some out. The sample records tens of thousands of clones, roughly 82% being singletons. The material sequenced was PBMCs. The receptor source for this set is a man in his 70s in good health and CMV-seropositive.

The chain has TRBV6-5 and TRBJ2-7; D may be TRBD2 (5 bases). The CDR3 extends over 13 amino acids. CDR1 is MNHEY, CDR2 SVGAGI, per germline. Trimming pared 2 bases from V and 7 bases from J, leaving 12 bases between. CDR3 sequence: CASSYILEGEQYF. The CDR3, as DNA: TGTGCCAGCAGTTACATCCTAGAGGGTGAGCAGTACTTC.

This clone was seen a few times. The rearrangement links TRBV29-1 to TRBJ2-1; 10 nucleotides match TRBD2. J was trimmed by 4 bases and V by 5 bases; bases with no gene match: 5. This CDR3 contains 14 residues. Per the germline V gene, CDR1 is SQVTM and CDR2 is ANQGSEA. The DNA of the CDR3 is TGCAGCGTTCTGACTAGCGGGCAATACAATGAGCAGTTCTTC. This sequence encodes CSVLTSGQYNEQFF.

As regards this clone: At one end the junction does not follow the germline gene, possibly because of a read error. V is TRBV30 and J is TRBJ2-1, with 10 nucleotides matching TRBD2. CDR3 length: 15 residues. Germline assignment: CDR1 GTSNPN and CDR2 SVGIG (reference sequence). Written as DNA, the CDR3 is TGTGCCTGCAGTGTACTAGCGGGACCCTACAATGAGCAGTTCTTC. As protein: CACSVLAGPYNEQFF. The full variable domain, in which reference TRBV30 and TRBJ2-1 provide the parts outside the CDR3, is SQTIHQWPATLVQPVGSPLSLECTVEGTSNPNLYWYRQAAGRGLQLLFYSVGIGQISSEVPQNLSASRPQDRQFILSSKKLLLSDSGFYLCACSVLAGPYNEQFFGPGTRLTVL.

The V gene is TRBV2, the J gene TRBJ2-7; 9 bases agree with TRBD1. Germline CDR1 SNHLY, CDR2 FYNNEI. The length of the CDR3 is 14 residues. J gave up 2 bases and V 7 bases, and 6 bases lay outside the gene matches. The CDR3 DNA sequence: TGTGCCAGCATCGAGGGGACAGGGCCCTACGAGCAGTACTTC. It specifies CASIEGTGPYEQYF. Drawing the rest from reference TRBV2 and TRBJ2-7, the complete variable domain is EPEVTQTPSHQVTQMGQEVILRCVPISNHLYFYWYRQILGQKVEFLVSFYNNEISEKSEIFDDQFSVERPDGSNFTLKIRSTKLEDSAMYFCASIEGTGPYEQYFGPGTRLTVT.

The rearrangement links TRBV11-2 to TRBJ2-5; D is perhaps TRBD2 (5 bases). The CDR3 has 13 amino acids. V was trimmed by 1 base and J by 2 bases, leaving 5 bases between them. Germline-derived CDR1 and CDR2 are SGHAT and FQNNGV. The CDR3 region is CASSLGLQETQYF. The CDR3 DNA is TGTGCCAGCAGCTTAGGACTACAAGAGACCCAGTACTTC. The variable domain in full, completed from reference TRBV11-2 and TRBJ2-5, reads EAGVAQSPRYKIIEKRQSVAFWCNPISGHATLYWYQQILGQGPKLLIQFQNNGVVDDSQLPKDRFSAERLKGVDSTLKIQPAKLEDSAVYLCASSLGLQETQYFGPGTRLLVL.

This chain uses TRBV30 with TRBJ2-5, with a tentative D call TRBD2 (6 bases). V lost 5 bases, J lost 5 bases, and 18 bases lay in between. The CDR3 extends over 14 amino acids. Germline CDR1 GTSNPN, CDR2 SVGIG (reference sequence). CDR3 loop: CAWSPPGVWETQYF. The CDR3, as DNA: TGTGCCTGGTCCCCCCCGGGGGTTTGGGAGACCCAGTACTTC.

The chain recombines TRBV6-1 with TRBJ1-5; D gene unclear. CDR1 is MNHNS, CDR2 SASEGT, per germline. This CDR3 has 15 amino acids. Trimming shortened V by 2 bases and J by 1 base, and 9 bases separated the two germline ends. In DNA form, the CDR3 reads TGTGCCAGCAGTGAAAACCCAGGCAGCAATCAGCCCCAGCATTTT. It is translated as CASSENPGSNQPQHF.

The J gene is TRBJ2-2, the V gene TRBV10-3, with 7 bases that match TRBD1. The length of the CDR3 is 13 residues. V lost 9 bases, J lost 5 bases, and 6 bases stayed unmatched. Looked up from germline, CDR1 is ENHRY and CDR2 is SYGVKD. DNA of the CDR3: TGTGCCATGAGACAGGGCGTAACCGGGGAGCTGTTTTTT. The encoded protein is CAMRQGVTGELFF.

The chain carries TRBV6-1 and TRBJ2-7; the D gene is possibly TRBD1 (6 bases). Trimming pared 7 bases from V and 0 bases from J, leaving 13 bases between. Germline CDR1 MNHNS, CDR2 SASEGT. There are 14 residues in the CDR3. CDR3 bases: TGTGCCAGCAATGGAAGGGGGATCTCCTACGAGCAGTACTTC. Amino acids: CASNGRGISYEQYF.

The chain's CDR3 is CASSQVRGGIGSGANVLTF. CDR3 coding DNA: TGCGCCAGCAGCCAAGTTAGGGGGGGGATAGGCTCTGGGGCCAACGTCCTGACTTTC. The chain couples TRBV4-3 to TRBJ2-6; D may be TRBD2 (7 bases). This CDR3 comprises 19 residues. Trimming left V 1 base short and J 0 bases short, with 16 bases between. Germline V gene data show CDR1 as LGHNA and CDR2 as YSLEER.

V and J are TRBV6-6 and TRBJ2-5; TRBD2 matches 10 bases. The CDR3 length is 15 residues. Germline CDR1 MNHNY, CDR2 SVGAGI (reference sequence). V was clipped by 4 bases and J by 5 bases; unmatched bases: 7. CDR3 sequence (DNA): TGTGCCAGCAGTTTATCGAGCGGGGGGGCTGAGACCCAGTACTTC. This sequence encodes CASSLSSGGAETQYF.

The rearrangement joins TRBV13 to TRBJ2-5, with no clear D. CDR1 is PRHDT and CDR2 is FYEKMQ in the germline V gene (reference sequence). The CDR3 extends over 11 amino acids. V shed 1 base and J shed 5 bases, with 2 bases lying between them. The CDR3 sequence is CASSLAETQYF. In DNA form, the CDR3 reads TGTGCCAGCAGCTTAGCGGAGACCCAGTACTTC.

The rearrangement uses TRBV4-1 and TRBJ1-2, with unresolved D. The CDR3 consists of 16 residues. Germline V gene data show CDR1 as MGHRA and CDR2 as YSYEKL. Trimming stripped 0 bases from V and 1 base from J, with 12 bases between. CDR3 residues: CASSQESGLINYGYTF. The CDR3 region has the DNA TGCGCCAGCAGCCAAGAGTCAGGTCTTATTAACTATGGCTACACCTTC.

The genes are TRBV10-1 and TRBJ2-5; D possibly corresponds to TRBD2 (6 bases). The J call may not be correct, given that the DNA end is closer to TRBJ2-7. CDR1 is WNHNN and CDR2 is SYGVQD in the germline V gene (reference sequence). CDR3 length equals 13 residues. CDR3 nucleotides: TGCGCCAGCAGTCGGGGGTTGATCTACGAGCAGTACTTC. This encodes CASSRGLIYEQYF.

The V call is TRBV28, the J call TRBJ1-1; the D gene is possibly TRBD1 (6 bases). V gave up 5 bases and J gave up 8 bases, with 15 bases separating them. CDR3 length equals 13 residues. Germline lookup yields CDR1 MDHEN and CDR2 SYDVKM. Here the CDR3 DNA reads TGTGCCAGCAGTAGACAGGCCGAGAGGGAAGCTTTCTTT. It specifies CASSRQAEREAFF.

The V call is TRBV18, the J call TRBJ2-7; 8 positions match TRBD1. The germline CDR1 and CDR2 sequences are KGHSH and LQKENI. J was trimmed by 3 bases and V by 3 bases; bases with no gene match: 7. The CDR3 runs 15 residues. The CDR3 reads CASSPGTGQDYEQYF. CDR3 nucleotide sequence: TGTGCCAGCTCACCCGGGACAGGCCAAGACTACGAGCAGTACTTC.

This sequence joins TRBV19 and TRBJ1-5; TRBD1 aligns across 9 bases. V shed 5 bases, J shed 5 bases, and the junction held 7 bases outside the gene matches. Germline loops: CDR1 LNHDA, CDR2 SQIVND (reference sequence). The CDR3 is made up of 15 amino acids. The CDR3 spells CASSGTGFGDQPQHF. The CDR3 region has the DNA TGTGCCAGTAGTGGGACAGGGTTCGGGGATCAGCCCCAGCATTTT.